Listed below are T cell receptor beta chains from one sample, sequenced in a study of OX40 agonist ivuxolimab in advanced cancers. Sequencing used immunoSEQ multiplex PCR; TCRdb keeps in-frame clones, though not all of them. In the table there are under 50,000 clones, approximately 86% of which are singletons. The sequences come from CD4+ or CD8+ T cells sorted from blood, collected in a trial of the OX40 agonist ivuxolimab. The receptors were gathered from an adult with an advanced solid tumor such as melanoma, head and neck, liver or kidney cancer. Each CDR3 is given with its conserved first and last residue. A D gene is named only where the DNA matches it firmly. Part of the rows lack a size; the others show once, few, many or a class for expanded clones.

j_call: TRBJ2-3
v_call: TRBV27
d_call: NA
clone_size: NA
cdr3_length: 16
cdr3_nt: TGTGCCAGCAGTTTAATCGGGGGAGCTCATCCAGATACGCAGTATTTT
cdr3_aa: CASSLIGGAHPDTQYF

j_call: TRBJ2-6
v_call: TRBV10-3
d_call: NA
clone_size: few
cdr3_length: 18
cdr3_nt: TGTGCCATCAGTGACTATGACATGAAGTCCTCTGGGGCCAACGTCCTGACTTTC
cdr3_aa: CAISDYDMKSSGANVLTF

j_call: TRBJ2-7
v_call: TRBV2
d_call: TRBD2
clone_size: NA
cdr3_length: 15
cdr3_nt: TGTGCCAGCAGTGAACCGACTAGCGGTTCCTACGAGCAGTACTTC
cdr3_aa: CASSEPTSGSYEQYF

j_call: TRBJ1-1
v_call: TRBV5-1
d_call: NA
clone_size: NA
cdr3_length: 16
cdr3_nt: TGCGCCAGCAGCCCGCTGACAGCGACCATGAACACTGAAGCTTTCTTT
cdr3_aa: CASSPLTATMNTEAFF

j_call: TRBJ2-3
v_call: TRBV11-2
d_call: TRBD1
clone_size: NA
cdr3_length: 16
cdr3_nt: TGTGCCAGCAGCCTAATCCAGACAGGGATAGCAGATACGCAGTATTTT
cdr3_aa: CASSLIQTGIADTQYF

j_call: TRBJ1-4
v_call: TRBV28
d_call: NA
clone_size: NA
cdr3_length: 15
cdr3_nt: TGTGCCAGCAGTGGGCGGACGGTCCGGGGAGGAAAACTGTTTTTT
cdr3_aa: CASSGRTVRGGKLFF

j_call: TRBJ2-5
v_call: TRBV2
d_call: NA
clone_size: NA
cdr3_length: 15
cdr3_nt: TGTGCCAGACAAACCCCGGGACGGAGCCAAGAGACCCAGTACTTC
cdr3_aa: CARQTPGRSQETQYF

j_call: TRBJ1-1
v_call: TRBV6-1
d_call: NA
clone_size: NA
cdr3_length: 15
cdr3_nt: TGTGCCAGCAGGCAACCCGGACAGACGAACACTGAAGCTTTCTTT
cdr3_aa: CASRQPGQTNTEAFF

j_call: TRBJ2-5
v_call: TRBV5-8
d_call: NA
clone_size: NA
cdr3_length: 13
cdr3_nt: TGTGCCAGCAGCTTGGGCCCGCAAGAGACCCAGTACTTC
cdr3_aa: CASSLGPQETQYF

j_call: TRBJ2-3
v_call: TRBV9
d_call: TRBD2
clone_size: once
cdr3_length: 16
cdr3_nt: TGTGCCAGCGGCGGCGGGAGGGCCGGCGGCACAGATACGCAGTATTTT
cdr3_aa: CASGGGRAGGTDTQYF

j_call: TRBJ2-7
v_call: TRBV11-2
d_call: TRBD1
clone_size: NA
cdr3_length: 13
cdr3_nt: TGTGCCAGCAGCCCAGGACAGGGCTACGAGCAGTACTTC
cdr3_aa: CASSPGQGYEQYF

j_call: TRBJ1-1
v_call: TRBV4-3
d_call: NA
clone_size: NA
cdr3_length: 15
cdr3_nt: TGCGCCAGCAGCCAAGAAAGCTTCCAGGGCGCTGAAGCTTTCTTT
cdr3_aa: CASSQESFQGAEAFF

j_call: TRBJ1-1
v_call: TRBV18
d_call: NA
clone_size: NA
cdr3_length: 16
cdr3_nt: TGTGCCAGCTCACCACCGAATGCGGGGCGGGGGACTGAAGCTTTCTTT
cdr3_aa: CASSPPNAGRGTEAFF

j_call: TRBJ2-1
v_call: TRBV2
d_call: TRBD2
clone_size: NA
cdr3_length: 14
cdr3_nt: TGTGCCAGCAGTGAATCTCGGGCTAGCGGTGAGCAGTTCTTC
cdr3_aa: CASSESRASGEQFF

j_call: TRBJ2-5
v_call: TRBV29-1
d_call: NA
clone_size: NA
cdr3_length: 13
cdr3_nt: TGCAGCGTCGCGGGATCAGTGGGGGAGACCCAGTACTTC
cdr3_aa: CSVAGSVGETQYF

j_call: TRBJ1-2
v_call: TRBV10-3
d_call: NA
clone_size: NA
cdr3_length: 14
cdr3_nt: TGTGCCATCAGCGACACGACGAGAGATAATGGCTACACCTTC
cdr3_aa: CAISDTTRDNGYTF

j_call: TRBJ2-7
v_call: TRBV5-5
d_call: TRBD2
clone_size: once
cdr3_length: 14
cdr3_nt: TGTGCCAGCAGCTTGACTAGCGTATCGAGTGAGCAGTACTTC
cdr3_aa: CASSLTSVSSEQYF

j_call: TRBJ2-7
v_call: TRBV5-5
d_call: NA
clone_size: medium-sized
cdr3_length: 14
cdr3_nt: TGTGCCAGCAGCGCCACTCATATGAACTACGAGCAGTACTTC
cdr3_aa: CASSATHMNYEQYF

j_call: TRBJ2-1
v_call: TRBV6-4
d_call: TRBD2
clone_size: NA
cdr3_length: 14
cdr3_nt: TGTGCCAGCAGTGCCGGGACTAGCTACAATGAGCAGTTCTTC
cdr3_aa: CASSAGTSYNEQFF

j_call: TRBJ1-6
v_call: TRBV19
d_call: NA
clone_size: NA
cdr3_length: 17
cdr3_nt: TGTGCCAGTAGTATGGGGCAGTATAGGAGGTTGGATTCACCCCTCCACTTT
cdr3_aa: CASSMGQYRRLDSPLHF

j_call: TRBJ2-7
v_call: TRBV11-2
d_call: NA
clone_size: NA
cdr3_length: 12
cdr3_nt: TGTGCCAGCAGCTTAGCGGGTCCTGATCAGTACTTC
cdr3_aa: CASSLAGPDQYF

j_call: TRBJ2-1
v_call: TRBV25-1
d_call: NA
clone_size: NA
cdr3_length: 13
cdr3_nt: TGTGCCAGCAGTCGCCCGGCGGGCAATGAGCAGTTCTTC
cdr3_aa: CASSRPAGNEQFF

j_call: TRBJ1-4
v_call: TRBV7-9
d_call: TRBD1
clone_size: once
cdr3_length: 15
cdr3_nt: TGTGCCAGCAGCCCAAACAGGGGAACAGGAGAAAAATTGTTTTTT
cdr3_aa: CASSPNRGTGEKLFF

j_call: TRBJ1-2
v_call: TRBV29-1
d_call: NA
clone_size: NA
cdr3_length: 11
cdr3_nt: TGCAGCGTTGAGCGGGGGTATGGCTACACCTTC
cdr3_aa: CSVERGYGYTF

j_call: TRBJ2-1
v_call: TRBV7-2
d_call: TRBD2
clone_size: NA
cdr3_length: 16
cdr3_nt: TGTGCCAGCAGCTTAGTTGGGACTAGCGGGAGCCTCGAGCAGTTCTTC
cdr3_aa: CASSLVGTSGSLEQFF

j_call: TRBJ2-3
v_call: TRBV5-1
d_call: NA
clone_size: few
cdr3_length: 14
cdr3_nt: TGCGCCAGCAGCTTTTCTACGGCCTCAGATACGCAGTATTTT
cdr3_aa: CASSFSTASDTQYF

j_call: TRBJ2-3
v_call: TRBV6-6
d_call: TRBD2
clone_size: NA
cdr3_length: 14
cdr3_nt: TGTGCCAGCAGTTGGACTAGCGGGAGTGATACGCAGTATTTT
cdr3_aa: CASSWTSGSDTQYF

j_call: TRBJ2-1
v_call: TRBV10-2
d_call: NA
clone_size: NA
cdr3_length: 12
cdr3_nt: TGCGCCAGTAGACTGGACTACAATGAGCAGTTCTTC
cdr3_aa: CASRLDYNEQFF

j_call: TRBJ2-7
v_call: TRBV7-8
d_call: NA
clone_size: NA
cdr3_length: 14
cdr3_nt: TGTGCCAGCAGCCCCCGGACAGCCCTCTACGAGCAGTACTTC
cdr3_aa: CASSPRTALYEQYF

j_call: TRBJ1-1
v_call: TRBV28
d_call: NA
clone_size: few
cdr3_length: 15
cdr3_nt: TGTGCCAGCAGTTTAAGTTATTCAGCAGCTACTGAAGCTTTCTTT
cdr3_aa: CASSLSYSAATEAFF

j_call: TRBJ1-6
v_call: TRBV20-1
d_call: NA
clone_size: NA
cdr3_length: 10
cdr3_nt: TGCAGTGCTAACGACCCACCCCTCCACTTT
cdr3_aa: CSANDPPLHF

j_call: TRBJ2-6
v_call: TRBV11-1
d_call: NA
clone_size: NA
cdr3_length: 15
cdr3_nt: TGTGCCAGCAGCTCAGGGTTGTCTGGGGCCAACGTCCTGACTTTC
cdr3_aa: CASSSGLSGANVLTF

j_call: TRBJ2-5
v_call: TRBV5-8
d_call: TRBD2
clone_size: once
cdr3_length: 17
cdr3_nt: TGTGCCAGCAGCTTGGGGACTAGCGGGAGGGCCGCAGAGACCCAGTACTTC
cdr3_aa: CASSLGTSGRAAETQYF

j_call: TRBJ2-7
v_call: TRBV27
d_call: NA
clone_size: once
cdr3_length: 12
cdr3_nt: TGTGCCAGCAGTTCTTTCTCCTACGAGCAGTACTTC
cdr3_aa: CASSSFSYEQYF

j_call: TRBJ1-2
v_call: TRBV19
d_call: NA
clone_size: NA
cdr3_length: 15
cdr3_nt: TGTGCCAGTAGTACCTGGGGCAGGGAAAGTCATGGCTACACCTTC
cdr3_aa: CASSTWGRESHGYTF

j_call: TRBJ1-1
v_call: TRBV5-1
d_call: NA
clone_size: NA
cdr3_length: 15
cdr3_nt: TGCGCCAGCAGCTTGGCCCCCCCGACGGACACTGAAGCTTTCTTT
cdr3_aa: CASSLAPPTDTEAFF

j_call: TRBJ2-1
v_call: TRBV7-2
d_call: TRBD2
clone_size: NA
cdr3_length: 16
cdr3_nt: TGTGCCAGCAGCTTATCCGCTAGCGGCCACTACAATGAGCAGTTCTTC
cdr3_aa: CASSLSASGHYNEQFF

j_call: TRBJ1-6
v_call: TRBV5-4
d_call: NA
clone_size: NA
cdr3_length: 16
cdr3_nt: TGTGCCAGCAGCCCTGGTGGGCGGGGGGATAATTCACCCCTCCACTTT
cdr3_aa: CASSPGGRGDNSPLHF

j_call: TRBJ2-5
v_call: TRBV18
d_call: NA
clone_size: NA
cdr3_length: 14
cdr3_nt: TGTGCCAGCTCAACGGTTCAGGGGAGAGAGACCCAGTACTTC
cdr3_aa: CASSTVQGRETQYF

j_call: TRBJ1-2
v_call: TRBV5-1
d_call: NA
clone_size: NA
cdr3_length: 16
cdr3_nt: TGCGCCAGCAGCGGCCAAGGACCGGCGGCTAACTATGGCTACACCTTC
cdr3_aa: CASSGQGPAANYGYTF